The 13 T cell receptor beta chains presented below share a single source sample, sequenced in a study of spatial heterogeneity in lung cancer (dated by TCRdb to about 2019). The library was built by means of 5' RACE. Reads for this sample came from a NextSeq 500. TCRdb's own reprocessing of the public reads used fastp at Q25 and MiXCR and kept productive beta chains. A single entry per CDR3 protein holds the most common genes and DNA from its merged rows. For this sample there are some 7,500 distinct CDR3 sequences; 8.6% appear just once. The ten top clones hold 45% to 50% of the sample. The time point label of this sample denotes: sample taken at primary tumor resection. The material was PBMCs, obtained at surgery. All receptors derive from a male donor with early-stage non-small cell lung cancer.

This clonotype came up many times. CDR3 in amino acids: CASSPPLSETNYYEQYF. In DNA form, the CDR3 reads TGTGCCAGCTCACCACCGTTAAGCGAGACCAACTACTACGAGCAGTACTTC. The chain uses TRBV18 and TRBJ2-7; D gene uncertain. Trimming left V 0 bases short and J 3 bases short, with 18 bases between. Germline V CDR1 and CDR2: KGHSH, LQKENI. This CDR3 is built from 17 residues. Filled out from reference TRBV18 and TRBJ2-7, the complete variable domain reads NAGVMQNPRHLVRRRGQEARLRCSPMKGHSHVYWYRQLPEEGLKFMVYLQKENIIDESGMPKERFSAEFPKEGPSILRIQQVVRGDSAAYFCASSPPLSETNYYEQYFGPGTRLTVT.

This clonotype was seen a few times. This rearrangement joins TRBV6-6 to TRBJ1-5, with TRBD1 as a possible D gene (6 bases). Germline V gene sequence: CDR1 MNHNY, CDR2 SVGAGI (reference sequence). The CDR3 contains 14 residues. Trimming shortened V by 7 bases and J by 3 bases, and 13 bases separated the two germline ends. CDR3 nucleotide sequence: TGTGCCAGCAACGAAGGACAGTCCAATCAGCCCCAGCATTTT. The encoded protein is CASNEGQSNQPQHF.

This clonotype was picked up many times. The rearrangement uses TRBV6-1 and TRBJ1-1; D possibly corresponds to TRBD1 (6 bases). The V gene's germline CDR1 is MNHNS and CDR2 SASEGT. Trimming cost V 1 base and J 4 bases, with 16 bases left between them. The CDR3 consists of 16 residues. This chain's CDR3 is CASSEERGGVGTEAFF. For the CDR3, the DNA is TGTGCCAGCAGTGAAGAAAGAGGGGGTGTGGGCACTGAAGCTTTCTTT.

This clonotype was recorded at least ten times. J is TRBJ2-1 and V is TRBV15; D call uncertain. The CDR3 is made up of 15 amino acids. Between the trimmed V and J ends, which lost 0 bases and 7 bases, there was a span of 13 bases. The V gene's germline CDR1 is LNHNV and CDR2 YYDKDF (reference sequence). CDR3 DNA: TGTGCCACCAGCAGAGACACGTTTACTGGGAATGAGCAGTTCTTC. Translating gives CATSRDTFTGNEQFF.

This clonotype was seen at least ten times. The chain carries TRBV18 and TRBJ2-7, with 7 bases fitting TRBD2. With V trimmed by 2 bases and J by 2 bases, 6 bases remained unmatched. Germline loops: CDR1 KGHSH, CDR2 LQKENI. There are 15 residues in the CDR3. The CDR3 is CASSPSGGDAYEQYF. CDR3 DNA: TGTGCCAGCTCACCATCGGGAGGCGATGCCTACGAGCAGTACTTC.

This clonotype was detected ten times or more. At one end the junction does not follow the germline gene, possibly because of a read error. The genes are TRBV7-2 and TRBJ2-3; the D is unclear. This CDR3 region has 10 residues. Germline V gene sequence: CDR1 SGHTA, CDR2 FQGNSA. The CDR3 loop is CASSLRSEFF. CDR3 nucleotides: TGTGCCAGCAGCCTTAGGTCGGAATTTTTT.

This clonotype has a count of ten or more. J is TRBJ2-5 and V is TRBV29-1, with a tentative D call TRBD1 (7 bases). The CDR3 has 13 residues. Germline V gene lookup returns CDR1 SQVTM and CDR2 ANQGSEA. V was cut by 7 bases and J by 3 bases, with 15 bases left in between. This CDR3 is CSARTGGEETQYF. Written as DNA, the CDR3 is TGCAGCGCCCGGACAGGCGGGGAAGAGACCCAGTACTTC.

This clonotype was found a few times. The rearrangement joins TRBV7-9 to TRBJ1-4; D is possibly TRBD1 (5 bases). The CDR3 sequence is 15 residues long. Germline-derived CDR1 and CDR2 are SEHNR and FQNEAQ (reference sequence). Trimming pared 1 base from V and 8 bases from J, leaving 14 bases between. CDR3 coding DNA: TGTGCCAGCAGCTTAGGGTCTCCCAAGGGGGAAAAACTGTTTTTT. It translates to CASSLGSPKGEKLFF.

The chain employs TRBV12-3 or TRBV12-4 and TRBJ2-3, with 11 nucleotides matching TRBD2. This CDR3 contains 13 residues. With V trimmed by 10 bases and J by 4 bases, 4 bases remained unmatched. The CDR3: CATGLAGADTQYF. DNA of the CDR3: TGTGCCACCGGACTAGCGGGCGCAGATACGCAGTATTTT.

There are many counts of this clonotype. The V gene is TRBV5-1, the J gene TRBJ2-1, with 7 nucleotides matching TRBD1. With 4 bases clipped from V and 10 bases from J, the junction kept 14 bases outside the gene matches. CDR3 length: 15 residues. CDR1 and CDR2 from the germline V gene are SGHRS and YFSETQ. The CDR3 is CASSTRTGTAGEQFF. CDR3 nucleotides: TGCGCCAGCAGCACCAGGACAGGAACCGCCGGAGAGCAGTTCTTC.

Many counts were recorded for this clonotype. V gene TRBV7-9 combines with J gene TRBJ1-2, with D uncertain. Trimming pared 3 bases from V and 4 bases from J, leaving 12 bases between. CDR3 length equals 14 residues. Per the germline V gene, CDR1 is SEHNR and CDR2 is FQNEAQ (reference sequence). The CDR3: CASSFQTAFYGYTF. The DNA of the CDR3 is TGTGCCAGCAGCTTTCAAACAGCCTTCTATGGCTACACCTTC.

This clonotype appeared many times. V gene TRBV20-1 combines with J gene TRBJ2-7; a weak D match, TRBD1 (5 bases). The CDR3 runs 15 residues. Trimming took 0 bases from V and 3 from J, leaving 15 bases between them. Germline loops: CDR1 DFQATT, CDR2 SNEGSKA (reference sequence). CDR3 nucleotides: TGCAGTGCTAGAGAAACCCAGGGCTTAATCTACGAGCAGTACTTC. It translates to CSARETQGLIYEQYF.

V gene TRBV30 combines with J gene TRBJ2-1; D gene unclear. Trimming cost V 0 bases and J 4 bases, with 10 bases left between them. The CDR3 has 14 amino acids. Per the germline V gene, CDR1 is GTSNPN and CDR2 is SVGIG (reference sequence). The CDR3 DNA reads TGTGCCTGGAGTGTTCTTTCAGGTTACAATGAGCAGTTCTTC. It translates to CAWSVLSGYNEQFF.